The source of this TCR beta chain is a study of shared clonotypes between healthy human individuals. This CDR3 has 14 residues. Germline lookup yields CDR1 SGHRS and CDR2 YFSETQ. V shed 0 bases and J shed 1 base, with 7 bases lying between them. Sorted-subset replicate PCR reactions were performed with about 200 ng DNA, corresponding to roughly 29,000 T cell genomes. Assay: immunoSEQ multiplex PCR; the TCRdb copy retains only in-frame clones and omits some. The sample shows approximately 600,000 clones, roughly 95% of them seen only once. Selected positively for CCR7 and CD45RO-negative, naive CD8 cells excluded terminally differentiated effector memory CD45RA+ cells. Study results and limitations: A reduction in generation probabilities was seen for non-shared clonotypes relative to those shared by all four donors.

On this clone itself: The antigen is unknown. This specimen includes other DNA sequences encoding the same CDR3.

The clonotype comes from a woman in her 30s in good health. The sample comprised naive CD8+ T cells sorted from blood. The genes are TRBV5-1 and TRBJ1-1, with D maybe TRBD1 (5 bases). CDR3 residues: CASSLAGGNTEAFF. CDR3 DNA: TGCGCCAGCAGCTTGGCCGGGGGGAACACTGAAGCTTTCTTT.